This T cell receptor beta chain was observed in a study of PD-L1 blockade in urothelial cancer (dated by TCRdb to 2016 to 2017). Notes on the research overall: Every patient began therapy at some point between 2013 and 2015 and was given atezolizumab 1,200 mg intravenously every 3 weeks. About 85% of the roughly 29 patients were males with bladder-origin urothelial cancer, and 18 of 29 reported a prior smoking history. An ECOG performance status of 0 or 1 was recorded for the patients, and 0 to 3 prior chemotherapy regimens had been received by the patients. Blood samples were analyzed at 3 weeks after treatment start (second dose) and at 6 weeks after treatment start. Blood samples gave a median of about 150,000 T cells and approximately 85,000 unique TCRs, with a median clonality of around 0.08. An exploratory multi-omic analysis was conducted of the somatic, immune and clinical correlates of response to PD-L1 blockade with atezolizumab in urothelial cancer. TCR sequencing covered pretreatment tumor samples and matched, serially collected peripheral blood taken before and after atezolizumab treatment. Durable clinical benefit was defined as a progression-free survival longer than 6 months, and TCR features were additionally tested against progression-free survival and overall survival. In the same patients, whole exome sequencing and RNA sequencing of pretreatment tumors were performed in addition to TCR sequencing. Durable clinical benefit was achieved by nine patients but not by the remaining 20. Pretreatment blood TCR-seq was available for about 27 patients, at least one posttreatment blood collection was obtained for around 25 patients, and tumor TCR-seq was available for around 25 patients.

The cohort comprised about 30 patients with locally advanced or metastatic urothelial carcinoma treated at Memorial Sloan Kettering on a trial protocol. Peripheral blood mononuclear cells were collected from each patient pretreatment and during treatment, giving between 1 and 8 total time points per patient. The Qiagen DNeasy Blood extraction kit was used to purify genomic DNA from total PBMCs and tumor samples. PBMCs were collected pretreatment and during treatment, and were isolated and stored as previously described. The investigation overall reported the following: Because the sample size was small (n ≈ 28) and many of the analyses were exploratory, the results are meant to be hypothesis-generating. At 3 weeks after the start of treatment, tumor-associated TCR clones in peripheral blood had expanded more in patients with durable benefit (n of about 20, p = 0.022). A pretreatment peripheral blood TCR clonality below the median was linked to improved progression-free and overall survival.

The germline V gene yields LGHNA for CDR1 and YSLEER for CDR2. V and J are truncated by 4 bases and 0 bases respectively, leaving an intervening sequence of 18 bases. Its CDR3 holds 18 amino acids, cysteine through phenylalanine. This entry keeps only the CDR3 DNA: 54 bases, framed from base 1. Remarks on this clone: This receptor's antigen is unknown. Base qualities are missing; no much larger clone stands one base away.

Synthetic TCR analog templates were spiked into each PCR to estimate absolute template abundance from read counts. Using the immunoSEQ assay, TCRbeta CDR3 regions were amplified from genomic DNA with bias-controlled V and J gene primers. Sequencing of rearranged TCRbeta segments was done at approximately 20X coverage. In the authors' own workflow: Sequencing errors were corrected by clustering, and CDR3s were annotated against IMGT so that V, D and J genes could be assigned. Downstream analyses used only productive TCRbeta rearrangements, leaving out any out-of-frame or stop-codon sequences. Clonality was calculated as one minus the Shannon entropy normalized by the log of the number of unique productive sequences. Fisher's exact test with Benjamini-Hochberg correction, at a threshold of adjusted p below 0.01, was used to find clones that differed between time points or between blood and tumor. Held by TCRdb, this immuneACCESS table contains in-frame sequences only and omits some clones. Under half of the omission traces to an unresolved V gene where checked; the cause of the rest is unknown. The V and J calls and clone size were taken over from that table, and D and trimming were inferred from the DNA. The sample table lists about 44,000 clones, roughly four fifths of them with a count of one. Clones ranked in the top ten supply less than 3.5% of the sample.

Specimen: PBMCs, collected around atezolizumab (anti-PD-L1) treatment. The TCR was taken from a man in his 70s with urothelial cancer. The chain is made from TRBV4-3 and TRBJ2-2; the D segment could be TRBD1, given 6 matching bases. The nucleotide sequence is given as TGCGCCAGCAGCCTATCGGCCTGGCGGACAGCGAACACCGGGGAGCTGTTTTTT. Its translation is CASSLSAWRTANTGELFF.